The sequence of this T cell receptor (beta chain) was determined in a study of shared clonotypes between healthy human individuals. Study-level results: Donors were few, which limited the genetic and exposure-history diversity represented.

Deep-level running was used for the assay. The repertoire was sequenced with immunoSEQ multiplex PCR; TCRdb's copy has only in-frame clones and lacks some. The data show hundreds of thousands of clones, with about 76% seen just once and under 15% held by the top ten. Germline assignment: CDR1 MNHEY and CDR2 SMNVEV (reference sequence). CDR3 length equals 14 residues. Trimming took off 5 bases at V and 2 bases at J, with 10 bases between the two ends. Of note for this clone: The antigen is undetermined.

The V and J genes are TRBV27 and TRBJ2-1, with a weak D call TRBD2 (6 bases). Sequencing was carried out using PBMCs. The TCR originated in a woman aged 40 to 50 in good health. Some clones in this sample may be carry-over from other donors' samples. The CDR3 DNA follows: TGTGCCAGCAGTCGGGGAGGCCCCTACAATGAGCAGTTCTTC. Its translation: CASSRGGPYNEQFF.